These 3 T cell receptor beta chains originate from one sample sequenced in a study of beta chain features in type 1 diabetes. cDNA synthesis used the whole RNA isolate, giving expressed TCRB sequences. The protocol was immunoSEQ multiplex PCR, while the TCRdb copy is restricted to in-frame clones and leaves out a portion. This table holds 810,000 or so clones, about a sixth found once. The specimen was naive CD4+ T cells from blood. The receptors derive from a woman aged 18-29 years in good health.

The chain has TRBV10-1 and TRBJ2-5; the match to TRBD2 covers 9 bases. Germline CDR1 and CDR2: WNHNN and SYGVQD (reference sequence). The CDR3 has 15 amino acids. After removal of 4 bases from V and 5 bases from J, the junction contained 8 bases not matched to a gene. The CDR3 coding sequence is TGCGCCAGCAGTGGTGGTAGCGGGAGTCTCGAGACCCAGTACTTC. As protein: CASSGGSGSLETQYF.

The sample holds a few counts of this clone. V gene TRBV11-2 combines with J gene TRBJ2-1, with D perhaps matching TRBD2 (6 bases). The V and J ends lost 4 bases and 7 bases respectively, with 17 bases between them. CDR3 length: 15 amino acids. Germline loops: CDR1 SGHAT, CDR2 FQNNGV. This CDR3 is CASSSLRELRNEQFF. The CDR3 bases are TGTGCCAGCAGCTCTCTCCGGGAGTTAAGGAATGAGCAGTTCTTC.

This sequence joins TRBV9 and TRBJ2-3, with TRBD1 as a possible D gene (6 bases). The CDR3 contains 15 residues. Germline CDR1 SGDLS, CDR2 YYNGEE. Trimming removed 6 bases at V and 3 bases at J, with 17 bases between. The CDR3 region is CASTPGTSLTDTQYF. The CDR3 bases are TGTGCCAGCACCCCCGGGACATCCCTTACAGATACGCAGTATTTT.